This record concerns one T cell receptor (beta chain) sequence. This entry comes from a study of blood T cells in healthy people across ages. CDR1 is MNHNS, CDR2 SASEGT, per germline. The V segment lost 6 bases and the J segment 5 bases; nucleotides outside the gene matches: 9. This CDR3 comprises 17 residues. With a J-beta primer mix and a sample-barcoded 5' primer, a second PCR ran about 7 to 11 cycles. In TCRdb, the 5' RACE reads were re-called with MiXCR into one record per CDR3 protein. There are nearly 800,000 distinct CDR3 sequences in the sample; 25% occur only once, and approximately 4% lies in the top ten. These same records also appear under a second study, on T cells of mothers and their children. That paper adds: Slightly higher overlap, not significant, was seen in related mother-child pairs than in unrelated pairs.

The sample consisted of blood. The TCR originated in a boy aged 10-17 years in good health. V and J are TRBV6-1 and TRBJ1-6; 11 bases agree with TRBD1. The CDR3 sequence: CASSSGTGGSDNSPLHF. CDR3 coding DNA: TGTGCCAGCAGCTCTGGGACAGGGGGGTCGGATAATTCACCCCTCCACTTT.